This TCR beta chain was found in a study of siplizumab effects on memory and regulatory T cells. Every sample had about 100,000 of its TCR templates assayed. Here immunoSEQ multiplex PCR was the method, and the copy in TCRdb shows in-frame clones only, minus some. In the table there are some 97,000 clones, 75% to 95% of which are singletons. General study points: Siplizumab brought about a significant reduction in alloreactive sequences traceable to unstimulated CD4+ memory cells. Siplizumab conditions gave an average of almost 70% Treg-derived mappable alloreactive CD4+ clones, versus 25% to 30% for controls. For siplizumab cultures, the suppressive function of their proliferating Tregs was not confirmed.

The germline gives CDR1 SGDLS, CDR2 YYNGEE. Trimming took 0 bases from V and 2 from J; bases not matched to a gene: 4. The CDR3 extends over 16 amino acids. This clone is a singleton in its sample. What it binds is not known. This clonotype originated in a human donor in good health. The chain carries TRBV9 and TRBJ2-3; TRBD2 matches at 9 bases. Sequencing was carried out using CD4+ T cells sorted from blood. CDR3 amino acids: CASSVGLADYTDTQYF. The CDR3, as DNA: TGTGCCAGCAGCGTAGGACTAGCGGATTACACAGATACGCAGTATTTT.